The clone carrying this T cell receptor (beta chain) was counted many times. The sample belongs to a study of response to subunit inactivated influenza vaccine. V lost 5 bases and J 7 bases, leaving 11 bases between the germline ends. The CDR3 totals 11 residues. CDR1 and CDR2 from the germline V gene are SQVTM and ANQGSEA. TCRdb fed the RT-PCR reads into MiXCR, producing one record per CDR3 protein. The repertoire holds about 520,000 distinct CDR3 sequences, approximately 7.2% seen once, with approximately 14% in the top ten. Material: PBMCs from blood, obtained roughly 24 months after vaccination. The TCR comes from a man between 45 and 75 years old who received an inactivated influenza vaccine. This sequence joins TRBV29-1 and TRBJ1-2, with D possibly TRBD1 on 6 matching bases. In DNA, the CDR3 is TGCAGCGTTACAGGGATGGGTGGCTACACCTTC. Its translation: CSVTGMGGYTF.